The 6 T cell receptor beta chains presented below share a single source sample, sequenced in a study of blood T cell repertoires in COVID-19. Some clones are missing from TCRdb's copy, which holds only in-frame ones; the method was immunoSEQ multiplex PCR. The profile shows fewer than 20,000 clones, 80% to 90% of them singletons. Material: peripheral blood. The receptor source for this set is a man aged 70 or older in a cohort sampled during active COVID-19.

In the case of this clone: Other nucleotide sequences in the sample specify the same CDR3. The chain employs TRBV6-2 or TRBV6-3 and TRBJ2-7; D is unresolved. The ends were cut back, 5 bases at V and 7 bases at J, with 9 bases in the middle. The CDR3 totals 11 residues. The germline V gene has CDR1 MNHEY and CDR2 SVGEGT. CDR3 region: CASSTGVEQYF. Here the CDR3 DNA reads TGTGCCAGCAGTACCGGAGTGGAGCAGTACTTC.

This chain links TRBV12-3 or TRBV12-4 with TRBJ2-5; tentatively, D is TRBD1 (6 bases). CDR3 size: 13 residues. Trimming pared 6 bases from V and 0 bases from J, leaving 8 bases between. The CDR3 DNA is TGTGCCAGCAGAGGGGGAGACCAAGAGACCCAGTACTTC. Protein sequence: CASRGGDQETQYF.

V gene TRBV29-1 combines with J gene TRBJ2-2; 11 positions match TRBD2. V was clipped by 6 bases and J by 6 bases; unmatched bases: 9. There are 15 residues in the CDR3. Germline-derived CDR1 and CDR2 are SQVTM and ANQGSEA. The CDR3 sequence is CSVKNPGLAAGELFF. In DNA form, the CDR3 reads TGCAGCGTAAAAAACCCGGGACTAGCGGCCGGGGAGCTGTTTTTT.

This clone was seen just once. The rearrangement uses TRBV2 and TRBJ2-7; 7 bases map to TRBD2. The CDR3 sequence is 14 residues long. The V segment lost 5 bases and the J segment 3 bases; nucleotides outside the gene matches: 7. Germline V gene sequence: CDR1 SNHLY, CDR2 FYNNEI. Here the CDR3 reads CASSPLADIYEQYF. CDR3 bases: TGTGCCAGCAGTCCCCTAGCGGATATCTACGAGCAGTACTTC. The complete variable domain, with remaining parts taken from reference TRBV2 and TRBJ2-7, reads EPEVTQTPSHQVTQMGQEVILRCVPISNHLYFYWYRQILGQKVEFLVSFYNNEISEKSEIFDDQFSVERPDGSNFTLKIRSTKLEDSAMYFCASSPLADIYEQYFGPGTRLTVT.

CDR3 region: CASSLRRSETQYF. In DNA form, the CDR3 reads TGTGCCAGCAGTTTAAGGCGGTCGGAGACCCAGTACTTC. The chain joins TRBV27 to TRBJ2-5; D remains unclear. Trimming removed 2 bases at V and 5 bases at J, with 9 bases between. Germline V gene sequence: CDR1 MNHEY, CDR2 SMNVEV (reference sequence). This CDR3 is built from 13 residues.

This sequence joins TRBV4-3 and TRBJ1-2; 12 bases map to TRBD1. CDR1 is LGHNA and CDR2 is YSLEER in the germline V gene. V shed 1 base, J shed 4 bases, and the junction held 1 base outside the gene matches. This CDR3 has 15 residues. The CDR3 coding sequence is TGCGCCAGCAGCCAAGGGGACAGGGGGCGCTATGGCTACACCTTC. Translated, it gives CASSQGDRGRYGYTF.